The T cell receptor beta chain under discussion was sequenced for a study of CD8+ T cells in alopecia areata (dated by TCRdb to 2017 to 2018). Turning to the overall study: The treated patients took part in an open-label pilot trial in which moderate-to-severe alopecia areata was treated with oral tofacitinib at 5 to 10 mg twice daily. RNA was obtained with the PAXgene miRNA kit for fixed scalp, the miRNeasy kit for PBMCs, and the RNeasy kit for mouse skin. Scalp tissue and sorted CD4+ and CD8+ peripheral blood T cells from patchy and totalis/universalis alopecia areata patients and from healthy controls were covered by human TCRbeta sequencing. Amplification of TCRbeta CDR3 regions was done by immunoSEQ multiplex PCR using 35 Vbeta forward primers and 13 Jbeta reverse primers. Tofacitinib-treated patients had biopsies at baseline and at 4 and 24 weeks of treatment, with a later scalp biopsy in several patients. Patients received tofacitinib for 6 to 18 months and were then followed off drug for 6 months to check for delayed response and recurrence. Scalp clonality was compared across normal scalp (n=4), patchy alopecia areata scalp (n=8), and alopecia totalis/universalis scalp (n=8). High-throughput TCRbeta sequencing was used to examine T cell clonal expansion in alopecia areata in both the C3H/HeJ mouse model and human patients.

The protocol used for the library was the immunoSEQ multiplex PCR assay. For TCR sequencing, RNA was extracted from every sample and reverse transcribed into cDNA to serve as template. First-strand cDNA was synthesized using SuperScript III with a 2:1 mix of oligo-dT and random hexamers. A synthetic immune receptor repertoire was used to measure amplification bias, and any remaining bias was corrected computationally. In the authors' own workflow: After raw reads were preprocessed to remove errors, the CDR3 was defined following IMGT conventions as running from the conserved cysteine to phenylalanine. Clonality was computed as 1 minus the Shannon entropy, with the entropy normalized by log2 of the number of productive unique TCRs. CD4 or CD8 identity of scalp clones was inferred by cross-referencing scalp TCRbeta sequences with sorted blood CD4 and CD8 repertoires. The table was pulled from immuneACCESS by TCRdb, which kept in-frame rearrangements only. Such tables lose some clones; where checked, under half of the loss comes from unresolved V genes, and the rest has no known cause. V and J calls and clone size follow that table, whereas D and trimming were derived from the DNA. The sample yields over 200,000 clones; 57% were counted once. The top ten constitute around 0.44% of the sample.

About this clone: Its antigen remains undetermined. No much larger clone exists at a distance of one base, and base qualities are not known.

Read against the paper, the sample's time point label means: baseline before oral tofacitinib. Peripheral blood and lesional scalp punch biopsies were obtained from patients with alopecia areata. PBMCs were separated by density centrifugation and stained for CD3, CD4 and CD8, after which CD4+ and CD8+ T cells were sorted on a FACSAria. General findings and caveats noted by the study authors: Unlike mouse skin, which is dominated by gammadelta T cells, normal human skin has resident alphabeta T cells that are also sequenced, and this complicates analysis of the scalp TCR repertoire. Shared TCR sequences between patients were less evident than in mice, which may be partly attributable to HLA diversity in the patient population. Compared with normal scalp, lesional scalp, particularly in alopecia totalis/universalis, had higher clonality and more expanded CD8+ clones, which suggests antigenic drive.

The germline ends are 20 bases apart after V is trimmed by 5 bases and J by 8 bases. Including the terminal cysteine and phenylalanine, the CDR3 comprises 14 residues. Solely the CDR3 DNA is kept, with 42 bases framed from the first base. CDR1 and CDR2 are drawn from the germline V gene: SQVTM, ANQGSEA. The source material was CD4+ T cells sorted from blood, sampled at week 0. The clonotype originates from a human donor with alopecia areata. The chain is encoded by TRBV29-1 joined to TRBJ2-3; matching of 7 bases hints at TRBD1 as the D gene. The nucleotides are TGCAGCGTTCGCGTGACAGGGACCGGGAGTACGCAGTATTTT. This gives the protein CSVRVTGTGSTQYF.